This TCR beta chain was sequenced during a study of T cell responses to AZD1222 COVID-19 vaccine. The CDR3 has 15 residues. The V gene end was trimmed by 2 bases and the J gene end by 0 bases; junction bases not matched to a gene: 1. Germline CDR1 LNHDA, CDR2 SQIVND (reference sequence). The protocol was immunoSEQ multiplex PCR, while the TCRdb copy is restricted to in-frame clones and leaves out a portion. The sample shows 120,000 or so clones, approximately 86% of them seen only once. V is TRBV19 and J is TRBJ1-5; 7 nucleotides agree with TRBD1. This material consisted of peripheral blood, taken on day 0 of AZD1222 vaccination. The sequence came from an adult in good health. The CDR3 sequence is CASSIRQGSNQPQHF. The CDR3 DNA is TGTGCCAGTAGTATAAGACAGGGTAGCAATCAGCCCCAGCATTTT.